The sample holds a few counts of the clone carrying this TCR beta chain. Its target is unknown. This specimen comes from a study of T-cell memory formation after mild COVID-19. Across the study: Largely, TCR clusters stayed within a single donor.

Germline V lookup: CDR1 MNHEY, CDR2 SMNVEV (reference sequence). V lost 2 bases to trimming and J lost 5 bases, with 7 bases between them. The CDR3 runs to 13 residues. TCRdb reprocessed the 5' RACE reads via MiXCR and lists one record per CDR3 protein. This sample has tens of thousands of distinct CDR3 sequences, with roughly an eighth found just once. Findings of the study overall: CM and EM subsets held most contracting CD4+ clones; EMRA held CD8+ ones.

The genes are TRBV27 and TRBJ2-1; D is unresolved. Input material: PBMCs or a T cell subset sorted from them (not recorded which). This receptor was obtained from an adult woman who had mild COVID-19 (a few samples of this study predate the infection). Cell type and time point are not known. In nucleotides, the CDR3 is TGTGCCAGCAGTTTAGGGCGTGACAATGAGCAGTTCTTC. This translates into CASSLGRDNEQFF.